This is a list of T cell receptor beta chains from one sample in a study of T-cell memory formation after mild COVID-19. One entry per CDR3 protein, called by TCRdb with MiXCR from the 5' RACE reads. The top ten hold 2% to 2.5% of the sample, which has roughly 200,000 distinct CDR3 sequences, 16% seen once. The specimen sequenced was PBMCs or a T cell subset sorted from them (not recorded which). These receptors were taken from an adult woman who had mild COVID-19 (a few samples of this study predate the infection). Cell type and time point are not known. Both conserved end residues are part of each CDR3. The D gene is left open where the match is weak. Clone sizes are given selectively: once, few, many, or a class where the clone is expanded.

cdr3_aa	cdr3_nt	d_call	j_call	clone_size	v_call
CASSLGQGVLSNQPQHF	TGTGCCAGCAGTTTGGGACAGGGGGTACTCAGCAATCAGCCCCAGCATTTT	TRBD1	TRBJ1-5	-	TRBV12-3/TRBV12-4
CASSEAAKTEAFF	TGTGCCAGCAGTGAAGCAGCGAAGACTGAAGCTTTCTTT	-	TRBJ1-1	few	TRBV6-1
CASSLEGQSWADTQYF	TGCGCCAGCAGCTTGGAAGGGCAGTCTTGGGCAGATACGCAGTATTTT	-	TRBJ2-3	-	TRBV5-1
CASSFYPRTATNEKLFF	TGTGCCAGCAGCTTCTACCCCCGGACTGCAACTAATGAAAAACTGTTTTTT	-	TRBJ1-4	-	TRBV7-9
CASSQSGEKNIQYF	TGCGCCAGCAGTCAGTCGGGGGAGAAAAACATTCAGTACTTC	-	TRBJ2-4	-	TRBV23-1
CASSQTGLNNQPQHF	TGCGCCAGCAGCCAAACAGGGCTGAACAATCAGCCCCAGCATTTT	-	TRBJ1-5	-	TRBV5-1
CSARDMSGGISYEQYF	TGCAGTGCTAGAGATATGAGCGGGGGGATCTCCTACGAGCAGTACTTC	TRBD2	TRBJ2-7	-	TRBV20-1
CASSFRTSGSIYEQYF	TGTGCCAGCAGCTTTCGGACTAGCGGGAGCATCTACGAGCAGTACTTC	TRBD2	TRBJ2-7	-	TRBV9
CASGRLDSNYGYTF	TGCGCCAGCGGTCGCTTGGACAGCAACTATGGCTACACCTTC	-	TRBJ1-2	few	TRBV5-1
CATSDSGQGPFTDTQYF	TGTGCCACCAGTGATTCCGGACAGGGTCCCTTCACAGATACGCAGTATTTT	TRBD1	TRBJ2-3	few	TRBV24-1
CASSSRRTAEAFF	TGTGCCAGCAGTTCCCGAAGGACAGCTGAAGCTTTCTTT	-	TRBJ1-1	few	TRBV27
CASSLGKTGAHHEAFF	TGCGCCAGCAGCTTAGGAAAGACCGGGGCTCACCATGAAGCTTTCTTT	-	TRBJ1-1	-	TRBV5-1
CASSYGLAGADEQYF	TGTGCCAGCAGCTATGGACTAGCGGGAGCCGACGAGCAGTACTTC	TRBD2	TRBJ2-7	few	TRBV7-9
CAISAGAYEQYF	TGTGCCATCAGTGCAGGGGCCTACGAGCAGTACTTC	-	TRBJ2-7	-	TRBV10-3
CSARFLDRPSNSPLHF	TGCAGTGCTAGATTTTTGGACAGGCCCAGTAATTCACCCCTCCACTTT	TRBD1	TRBJ1-6	-	TRBV20-1
CASSTVLGRTGGVSTEAFF	TGCGCCAGCAGCACAGTCCTGGGAAGGACAGGGGGGGTGAGCACTGAAGCTTTCTTT	TRBD1	TRBJ1-1	-	TRBV5-1
CASSLTGLLRETQYF	TGTGCCAGCAGCTTAACGGGACTTTTAAGGGAGACCCAGTACTTC	-	TRBJ2-5	-	TRBV7-6
CASSSGTRNTGELFF	TGTGCCAGCAGCTCCGGGACTAGAAACACCGGGGAGCTGTTTTTT	TRBD2	TRBJ2-2	-	TRBV7-8
CASSNGREAFF	TGTGCCAGCAGCAATGGTCGAGAAGCTTTCTTT	-	TRBJ1-1	once	TRBV7-9
CASSLYGWDTEAFF	TGTGCCAGCAGCTTGTACGGTTGGGACACTGAAGCTTTCTTT	-	TRBJ1-1	few	TRBV5-5
CASSQEGVGGFETQYF	TGCGCCAGCAGCCAAGAGGGGGTTGGGGGGTTCGAGACCCAGTACTTC	-	TRBJ2-5	few	TRBV4-3
CSARRDYNEQFF	TGCAGTGCTAGAAGGGACTACAATGAGCAGTTCTTC	-	TRBJ2-1	-	TRBV20-1
CASRRQGENTIYF	TGTGCCAGCAGGAGACAGGGTGAAAACACCATATATTTT	TRBD1	TRBJ1-3	-	TRBV6-6
CASSVEGHEQYF	TGTGCCAGCAGCGTAGAAGGTCACGAGCAGTACTTC	-	TRBJ2-7	-	TRBV9
CATSDAGTSEQETQYF	TGTGCCACCAGTGACGCAGGGACTAGCGAACAAGAGACCCAGTACTTC	TRBD2	TRBJ2-5	few	TRBV24-1
CASSTLGQGVSETQYF	TGCGCCAGCAGCACCCTCGGACAGGGGGTGTCGGAGACCCAGTACTTC	TRBD1	TRBJ2-5	-	TRBV5-1